This is a list of T cell receptor beta chains from one sample in a study of blood T cell repertoires in COVID-19. Some clones are missing from TCRdb's copy, which holds only in-frame ones; the method was immunoSEQ multiplex PCR. The sample comprises 65,000 to 90,000 clones, approximately 86% of which are singletons, and about 6.5% rests with the top ten. Sequenced input: peripheral blood. The source is a man at least 80 years old with COVID-19, enrolled during active disease. CDR3s include the opening cysteine and the closing phenylalanine or tryptophan. A D gene is named only where the DNA matches it firmly.

CASSLGQDEQYF,TRBJ2-7,TRBD1,TRBV12-3/TRBV12-4
CASSQGTGATEAFF,TRBJ1-1,TRBD1,TRBV3-1/TRBV3-2
CASSLGDRGGAFF,TRBJ1-1,-,TRBV5-1
CASSLVGLPEKLFF,TRBJ1-4,-,TRBV11-2
CASSPRALAGEQYF,TRBJ2-7,-,TRBV2
CASSLVVSSGANVLTF,TRBJ2-6,-,TRBV11-3
CATNSIPGSAEAFF,TRBJ1-1,-,TRBV5-1
CASSLPGGATGELFF,TRBJ2-2,TRBD2,TRBV5-1
CASSLGQLNTEAFF,TRBJ1-1,-,TRBV6-5
CASTGGGGYTF,TRBJ1-2,-,TRBV27
CASSSPSDSQETQYF,TRBJ2-5,-,TRBV27
CASTPGGAATNTGELFF,TRBJ2-2,TRBD2,TRBV5-4
CATSGGTGQETQYF,TRBJ2-5,TRBD1,TRBV5-1
CASSERDSQPQHF,TRBJ1-5,TRBD1,TRBV6-1
CASSLTGLNYGYTF,TRBJ1-2,TRBD1,TRBV5-1
CASSDYGQGIVRGVQPQHF,TRBJ1-5,TRBD1,TRBV19
CASSRWTGNNEQFF,TRBJ2-1,TRBD1,TRBV5-5
CASGPQQGSGSPLHF,TRBJ1-6,-,TRBV5-1
CASSPNSRLGYTF,TRBJ1-2,-,TRBV7-8
CASSIWQGVAFF,TRBJ1-1,-,TRBV19
CSVSGQGSTEAFF,TRBJ1-1,TRBD1,TRBV29-1
CASRLDMNTEAFF,TRBJ1-1,-,TRBV2
CASSWTSGGTDTQYF,TRBJ2-3,TRBD2,TRBV5-1
CASSAPGQGEGYTF,TRBJ1-2,TRBD1,TRBV10-2
CASSWGQNTEAFF,TRBJ1-1,-,TRBV5-5
CATRMGDSFHGYTF,TRBJ1-2,TRBD1,TRBV6-5
CASSPDRNNEQFF,TRBJ2-1,-,TRBV19
CASSQDESATMNTEAFF,TRBJ1-1,-,TRBV4-2
CATPGGWFNQPQHF,TRBJ1-5,-,TRBV21-1
CASSRDRGFSEAFF,TRBJ1-1,TRBD1,TRBV5-1
CASSQDVQGGLRIQYF,TRBJ2-4,-,TRBV4-3
CASSDSTTNYGYTF,TRBJ1-2,-,TRBV6-6
CASSLLRDRGDEKLFF,TRBJ1-4,TRBD1,TRBV28
CASSLGRNQPQHF,TRBJ1-5,-,TRBV7-8
CASSQAGTGPSPLHF,TRBJ1-6,TRBD1,TRBV4-1
CASSQGGWGTEAFF,TRBJ1-1,-,TRBV3-1/TRBV3-2
CASSLQGSNTGELFF,TRBJ2-2,-,TRBV9
CSVRTGEAQPQHF,TRBJ1-5,TRBD1,TRBV29-1
CASSQDFYEQYF,TRBJ2-7,-,TRBV11-3
CASSSRSGTNEKLFF,TRBJ1-4,-,TRBV6-5
CASSENRGPTEAFF,TRBJ1-1,TRBD1,TRBV3-1/TRBV3-2
CASSLRYSNQPQHF,TRBJ1-5,-,TRBV5-6
CSGGPTGYEQYF,TRBJ2-7,-,TRBV29-1
CASSSRQNTEAFF,TRBJ1-1,-,TRBV7-9
CASTAPHGKLFF,TRBJ1-4,-,TRBV6-5
CASSYGGTESYTF,TRBJ1-2,-,TRBV6-5
CASSRTNEKLFF,TRBJ1-4,-,TRBV6-6
CASSPHRDRADTQYF,TRBJ2-3,-,TRBV14
CASIFLQFTEAFF,TRBJ1-1,-,TRBV2
CASSRTGVYGYTF,TRBJ1-2,TRBD1,TRBV18
CSVHDRHNEAFF,TRBJ1-1,-,TRBV29-1
CASSIGKTYEQYF,TRBJ2-7,-,TRBV19
CASSHNGGRETQYF,TRBJ2-5,-,TRBV3-1/TRBV3-2